Presented here are 3 T cell receptor beta chains from one specimen sequenced in a study (dated by TCRdb to between 2015 and 2016). Library construction relied on 5' RACE. These reads were obtained on an Illumina HiSeq 2000. Using fastp trimming at Q25 and MiXCR clonotype assembly, TCRdb reanalyzed the public sequencing data and kept in-frame beta chains. Under each unique CDR3 protein, matching rows form one entry showing the most common genes and DNA. This sample gives almost 3,000 distinct CDR3 sequences in total; 6% to 8.5% of them show up just once. Of the sample, approximately 6.5% falls within the top ten clones. The sample comprised total memory T cells from blood PBMCs. The cell subset or site label, read with the paper, signifies: transitional memory CD4+ T cells. The receptors were gathered from a female donor with HIV.

This clonotype is labeled as medium-sized. The chain carries TRBV4-3 and TRBJ1-2, with 7 bases fitting TRBD1. J gave up 4 bases and V 4 bases, and 3 bases lay outside the gene matches. Looked up from germline, CDR1 is LGHNA and CDR2 is YSLEER. CDR3 length: 13 amino acids. In DNA form, the CDR3 reads TGCGCCAGCAGCCCTACAGGGGTCTATGGCTACACCTTC. Translating gives CASSPTGVYGYTF.

This clonotype qualifies as large. This chain connects TRBV23-1 to TRBJ1-3; 7 nucleotides agree with TRBD1. TRBV23-1 is flagged as an ORF with uncertain function. The CDR3 runs 15 residues. The junction had 2 bases not matched to a gene; V was cut back by 3 bases and J by 0 bases. The CDR3 sequence: CASSQGQNSGNTIYF. The DNA of the CDR3 is TGCGCCAGCAGTCAGGGACAGAACTCTGGAAACACCATATATTTT.

By sample share, this clonotype is medium-sized (0.01 to 0.1%). This chain uses TRBV7-2 with TRBJ1-6; the D is unclear. Trimming took 2 bases from V and 8 from J, leaving 7 bases between them. The CDR3 length is 13 residues. Germline CDR1 reads SGHTA; CDR2 reads FQGNSA. Here the CDR3 DNA reads TGTGCCAGCAGCTTATTGCAGGATTCACCCCTCCACTTT. It codes for CASSLLQDSPLHF. The full variable domain, with the rest looked up from reference TRBV7-2 and TRBJ1-6, is GAGVSQSPSNKVTEKGKDVELRCDPISGHTALYWYRQSLGQGLEFLIYFQGNSAPDKSGLPSDRFSAERTGGSVSTLTIQRTQQEDSAVYLCASSLLQDSPLHFGNGTRLTVT.